Listed here are 17 T cell receptor beta chains from one sample, sequenced in a study of T cell responses to AZD1222 COVID-19 vaccine. Clones were sequenced by immunoSEQ multiplex PCR, and TCRdb holds only the in-frame ones, with some missing. The table lists 150,000 to 200,000 clones, 92% of them singletons. The sample consisted of peripheral blood, taken 28 days after the second AZD1222 dose. The receptor set was obtained from an adult who received the AZD1222 COVID-19 vaccine.

In its sample, this clone was seen once. The chain combines TRBV4-3 with TRBJ1-2; D possibly corresponds to TRBD1 (6 bases). V lost 0 bases to trimming and J lost 4 bases, with 15 bases between them. This CDR3 has 16 residues. CDR1 LGHNA and CDR2 YSLEER come from the germline V gene. The CDR3 loop is CASSQDRSGQTYGYTF. The DNA of the CDR3 is TGCGCCAGCAGCCAAGATCGCAGCGGACAGACCTATGGCTACACCTTC.

This rearrangement joins TRBV28 to TRBJ2-7; D call uncertain. The CDR3 sequence is 12 residues long. Germline-derived CDR1 and CDR2 are MDHEN and SYDVKM. V was cut by 10 bases and J by 4 bases, with 14 bases left in between. CDR3 sequence (DNA): TGTGCCACACAAGTTTTCCAATACGAGCAGTACTTC. This gives the protein CATQVFQYEQYF.

This chain connects TRBV5-1 to TRBJ1-1; a possible D gene is TRBD1 (5 bases). Germline V gene sequence: CDR1 SGHRS, CDR2 YFSETQ. The CDR3 length is 13 residues. The germline V and J ends were trimmed by 4 bases and 5 bases, with 12 bases remaining between them. The DNA of the CDR3 is TGCGCCAGCAGCCCGAACGGGGGTACTGAAGCTTTCTTT. Its protein product is CASSPNGGTEAFF. Full variable domain (outside the CDR3, taken from reference TRBV5-1 and TRBJ1-1): KAGVTQTPRYLIKTRGQQVTLSCSPISGHRSVSWYQQTPGQGLQFLFEYFSETQRNKGNFPGRFSGRQFSNSRSEMNVSTLELGDSALYLCASSPNGGTEAFFGQGTRLTVV.

In this sample, this clone turned up once. The V call is TRBV30, the J call TRBJ1-2, with D tentatively TRBD1 (6 bases). The length of the CDR3 is 14 residues. The V end was cut by 3 bases, the J end by 4 bases, with 15 bases between. Per the germline V gene, CDR1 is GTSNPN and CDR2 is SVGIG (reference sequence). The CDR3, as DNA: TGTGCCTGGAGCGGGACATCCTTGGGCTATGGCTACACCTTC. Its translation is CAWSGTSLGYGYTF.

The rearrangement joins TRBV6-6 to TRBJ1-2; the D is unclear. V lost 2 bases, J lost 7 bases, and 14 bases lay in between. CDR1 is MNHNY and CDR2 is SVGAGI in the germline V gene (reference sequence). The CDR3 covers 14 residues. The CDR3 DNA is TGTGCCAGCAGTTACAGTGCGGGGAGAAGTGGCTACACCTTC. It translates to CASSYSAGRSGYTF.

The chain recombines TRBV6-1 with TRBJ1-2; D is undetermined. The CDR3 runs 13 residues. Per germline, CDR1 MNHNS and CDR2 SASEGT. V gave up 2 bases and J gave up 0 bases, with 4 bases separating them. The CDR3 protein is CASSESPNYGYTF. As DNA, the CDR3 is TGTGCCAGCAGTGAAAGCCCTAACTATGGCTACACCTTC.

The gene calls are TRBV10-3 and TRBJ1-4; tentative D call: TRBD1 (5 bases). The length of the CDR3 is 13 residues. Per the germline V gene, CDR1 is ENHRY and CDR2 is SYGVKD. The germline V and J ends were trimmed by 7 bases and 8 bases, with 14 bases remaining between them. CDR3 in DNA: TGTGCCATCAATAGGGGATCGGGAGAAAAACTGTTTTTT. This codes for CAINRGSGEKLFF.

This chain connects TRBV11-3 to TRBJ2-3; 7 nucleotides align to TRBD2. This CDR3 has 14 residues. Germline lookup yields CDR1 SGHNT and CDR2 YENEEA. V lost 5 bases to trimming and J lost 4 bases; unmatched junction nucleotides: 6. In nucleotides, the CDR3 is TGTGCCAGCAGCCAGGGACTATGGGCAGATACGCAGTATTTT. This codes for CASSQGLWADTQYF. Supplemented by reference TRBV11-3 and TRBJ2-3, the full variable domain reads EAGVVQSPRYKIIEKKQPVAFWCNPISGHNTLYWYLQNLGQGPELLIRYENEEAVDDSQLPKDRFSAERLKGVDSTLKIQPAELGDSAVYLCASSQGLWADTQYFGPGTRLTVL.

This chain uses TRBV29-1 with TRBJ1-6; D possibly corresponds to TRBD1 (5 bases). Germline V lookup: CDR1 SQVTM, CDR2 ANQGSEA. The CDR3 extends over 19 amino acids. The ends were cut back, 4 bases at V and 0 bases at J, with 22 bases in the middle. CDR3 region: CSVGRAGLLPSSYNSPLHF. The CDR3, as DNA: TGCAGCGTTGGCCGCGCGGGGCTCCTTCCTAGCTCCTATAATTCACCCCTCCACTTT.

CDR3 in amino acids: CASSLPGGEQYF. CDR3 DNA: TGTGCCAGCAGTTTACCAGGTGGCGAGCAGTACTTC. The chain couples TRBV12-3 or TRBV12-4 to TRBJ2-7; no clear D gene. V was shortened by 2 bases and J by 6 bases, with 8 bases between the two germline ends. This CDR3 is built from 12 residues.

This CDR3 reads CASSLKQGNSSYNSPLHF. The CDR3 DNA is TGTGCCAGCAGTTTAAAACAGGGTAATAGCTCCTATAATTCACCCCTCCACTTT. The chain employs TRBV28 and TRBJ1-6; D is perhaps TRBD1 (6 bases). This CDR3 is built from 18 residues. Looked up from germline, CDR1 is MDHEN and CDR2 is SYDVKM. Trimming stripped 2 bases from V and 0 bases from J, with 14 bases between.

The chain is built from TRBV7-2 and TRBJ2-1; perhaps TRBD2 as D (5 bases). Per the germline V gene, CDR1 is SGHTA and CDR2 is FQGNSA. The CDR3 has 13 amino acids. Trimming took off 4 bases at V and 4 bases at J, with 8 bases between the two ends. For the CDR3, the DNA is TGTGCCAGCAGCTACGGCGGGTACAATGAGCAGTTCTTC. Its protein product is CASSYGGYNEQFF.

The chain recombines TRBV5-1 with TRBJ1-1; no reliable D call. Germline CDR1 and CDR2: SGHRS and YFSETQ. Trimming removed 0 bases from V and 1 base from J, with 10 bases in between. The CDR3 runs to 15 residues. The CDR3 sequence: CASSLAGRQNTEAFF. The CDR3 DNA reads TGCGCCAGCAGCTTGGCCGGTAGACAGAACACTGAAGCTTTCTTT.

This clone appeared once. CDR3 DNA: TGTGCCAGCAGTTACAGCGGACTCTCTCAGAATGAGCAGTTCTTC. As protein: CASSYSGLSQNEQFF. The chain is built from TRBV6-5 and TRBJ2-1; possible D gene TRBD2, 5 bases. With 2 bases removed from V and 7 bases from J, the gap between germline ends came to 15 bases. The CDR3 contains 15 residues. CDR1 is MNHEY and CDR2 is SVGAGI in the germline V gene.

V and J are TRBV19 and TRBJ1-5; D possibly corresponds to TRBD1 (5 bases). Germline-derived CDR1 and CDR2 are LNHDA and SQIVND (reference sequence). This CDR3 region has 14 residues. V dropped 3 bases and J dropped 4 bases, with 10 bases sitting between them. In DNA, the CDR3 is TGTGCCAGTAGTATTGACAACAGGAATCAGCCCCAGCATTTT. Translation: CASSIDNRNQPQHF.

Details on this clone: The junction differs from germline at one of its ends, possibly a read error. The chain combines TRBV28 with TRBJ1-2, with a possible D match to TRBD1 (6 bases). The CDR3 extends over 16 amino acids. Germline V gene data show CDR1 as MDHEN and CDR2 as SYDVKM. CDR3 region: CARSGGGAGANYGYTF. The CDR3 DNA reads TGTGCCCGCAGTGGCGGGGGGGCGGGAGCTAACTATGGCTACACCTTC.

The chain combines TRBV2 with TRBJ1-5, with a weak D call TRBD1 (5 bases). Germline values: CDR1 SNHLY, CDR2 FYNNEI. V lost 6 bases to trimming and J lost 5 bases, with 11 bases between them. The CDR3 contains 13 residues. CDR3 bases: TGTGCCAGCAGCAAGGAGGGGTATCAGCCCCAGCATTTT. Its translation is CASSKEGYQPQHF.